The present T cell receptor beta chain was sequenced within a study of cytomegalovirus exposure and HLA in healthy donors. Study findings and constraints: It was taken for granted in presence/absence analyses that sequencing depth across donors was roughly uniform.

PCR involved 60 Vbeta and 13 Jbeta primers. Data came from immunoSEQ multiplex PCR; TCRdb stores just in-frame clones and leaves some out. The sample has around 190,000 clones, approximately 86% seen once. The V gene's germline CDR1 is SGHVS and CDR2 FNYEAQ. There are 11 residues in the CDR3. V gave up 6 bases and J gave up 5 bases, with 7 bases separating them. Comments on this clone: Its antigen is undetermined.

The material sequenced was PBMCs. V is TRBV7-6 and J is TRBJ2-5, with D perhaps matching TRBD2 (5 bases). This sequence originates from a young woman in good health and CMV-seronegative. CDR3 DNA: TGTGCCAGCAGACGCGGGGAGACCCAGTACTTC. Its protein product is CASRRGETQYF.